This TCR beta chain was found in a study of cytomegalovirus exposure and HLA in healthy donors. Overall study findings and caveats: Several V segments, TRBV6-2 and TRBV6-3 among them, could not be told apart and were dropped.

Comments on this clone: Antigen: not known.

The CDR3 covers 18 residues. Germline CDR1 LNHDA, CDR2 SQIVND (reference sequence). Unmatched junction bases numbered 15, after V lost 3 bases and J lost 5 bases. The PCR ran on 60 Vbeta and 13 Jbeta primers. Sequencing was performed with immunoSEQ multiplex PCR; in TCRdb, only in-frame clones are kept and a portion is missing. The profile shows about 110,000 clones, around 73% of them singletons. This TCR came from a woman aged 25 to 39 in good health and CMV-seropositive. The chain uses TRBV19 and TRBJ2-2; 7 positions agree with TRBD1. Source material: PBMCs. CDR3 loop: CASSIRNVLQGLTGELFF. Written as DNA, the CDR3 is TGTGCCAGTAGTATCCGAAACGTTTTACAGGGGCTGACCGGGGAGCTGTTTTTT.